This T cell receptor beta chain came from a study of cytomegalovirus exposure and HLA in healthy donors. Only in-frame clones appear in the TCRdb table, and some are missing; sequencing was by immunoSEQ multiplex PCR. The sample lists 50,000 to 65,000 clones, approximately 89% occurring once. Broader study findings: Cytomegalovirus-associated TCR beta chains were listed, numbering 164.

About this clone itself: Its antigen is undetermined.

The germline V gene encodes CDR1 MNHEY and CDR2 SVGAGI. Trimming removed 6 bases at V and 3 bases at J, with 15 bases between. The CDR3 is made up of 14 amino acids. Sequencing was performed on PBMCs. This clonotype originated in a woman between 18 and 29 years old in good health and CMV-seronegative. V and J are TRBV6-5 and TRBJ2-7, with D possibly TRBD2 on 5 matching bases. The CDR3 sequence is CASRAGPGNYEQYF. The CDR3 DNA sequence: TGTGCCAGCAGGGCCGGGCCCGGGAACTACGAGCAGTACTTC.